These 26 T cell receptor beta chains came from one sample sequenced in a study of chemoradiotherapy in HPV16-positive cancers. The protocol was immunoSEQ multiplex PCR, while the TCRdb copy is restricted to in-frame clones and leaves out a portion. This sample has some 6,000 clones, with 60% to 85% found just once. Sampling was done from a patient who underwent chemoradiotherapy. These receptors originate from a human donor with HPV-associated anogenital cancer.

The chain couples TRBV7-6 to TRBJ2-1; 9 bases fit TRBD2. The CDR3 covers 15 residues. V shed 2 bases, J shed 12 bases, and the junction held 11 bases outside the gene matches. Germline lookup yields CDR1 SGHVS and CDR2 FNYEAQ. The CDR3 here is CASSLSGTSLRRQFF. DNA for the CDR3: TGTGCCAGCAGCTTATCAGGGACTAGCCTAAGGCGGCAGTTCTTC. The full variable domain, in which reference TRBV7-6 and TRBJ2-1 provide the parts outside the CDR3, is GAGVSQSPRYKVTKRGQDVALRCDPISGHVSLYWYRQALGQGPEFLTYFNYEAQQDKSGLPNDRFSAERPEGSISTLTIQRTEQRDSAMYRCASSLSGTSLRRQFFGPGTRLTVL.

CDR3 region: CASSPAGTSNEQFF. The DNA of the CDR3 is TGTGCCAGCAGTCCCGCCGGGACTAGCAATGAGCAGTTCTTC. The gene calls are TRBV6-5 and TRBJ2-1; 8 bases line up with TRBD2. The CDR3 runs to 14 residues. Germline V gene data show CDR1 as MNHEY and CDR2 as SVGAGI. J was trimmed by 6 bases and V by 5 bases; bases with no gene match: 6.

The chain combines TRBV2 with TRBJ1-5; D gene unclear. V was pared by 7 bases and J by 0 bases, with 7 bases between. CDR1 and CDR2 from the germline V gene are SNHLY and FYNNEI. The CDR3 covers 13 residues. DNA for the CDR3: TGTGCCAGCAATCAAAATAGCAATCAGCCCCAGCATTTT. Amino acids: CASNQNSNQPQHF.

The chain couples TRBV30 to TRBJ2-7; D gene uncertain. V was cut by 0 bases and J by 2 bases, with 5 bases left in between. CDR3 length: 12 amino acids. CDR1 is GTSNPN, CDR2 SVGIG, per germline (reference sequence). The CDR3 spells CAWSVGTYEQYF. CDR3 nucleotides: TGTGCCTGGAGTGTAGGTACCTACGAGCAGTACTTC.

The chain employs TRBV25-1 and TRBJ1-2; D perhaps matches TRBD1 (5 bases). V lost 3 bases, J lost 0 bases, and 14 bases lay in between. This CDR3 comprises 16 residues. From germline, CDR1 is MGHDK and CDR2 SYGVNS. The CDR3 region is CASSDGTSVSNYGYTF. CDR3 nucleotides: TGTGCCAGCAGTGACGGGACTTCCGTATCTAACTATGGCTACACCTTC.

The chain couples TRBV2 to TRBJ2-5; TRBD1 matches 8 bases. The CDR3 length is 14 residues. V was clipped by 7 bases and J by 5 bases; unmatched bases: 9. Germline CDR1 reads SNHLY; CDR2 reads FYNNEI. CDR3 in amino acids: CASITGQGVETQYF. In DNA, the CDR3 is TGTGCCAGCATTACTGGACAGGGTGTGGAGACCCAGTACTTC.

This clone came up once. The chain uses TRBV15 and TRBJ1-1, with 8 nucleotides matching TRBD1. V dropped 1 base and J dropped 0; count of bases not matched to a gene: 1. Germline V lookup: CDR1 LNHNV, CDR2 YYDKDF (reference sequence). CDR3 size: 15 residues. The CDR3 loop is CATSRGQGMNTEAFF. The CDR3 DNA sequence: TGTGCCACCAGCAGAGGACAGGGGATGAACACTGAAGCTTTCTTT.

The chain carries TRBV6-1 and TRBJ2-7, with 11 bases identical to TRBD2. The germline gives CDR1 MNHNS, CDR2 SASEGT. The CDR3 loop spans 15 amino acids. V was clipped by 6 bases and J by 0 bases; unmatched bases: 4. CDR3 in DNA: TGTGCCAGCAGGGATAGCGGGAGGGGCTCCTACGAGCAGTACTTC. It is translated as CASRDSGRGSYEQYF.

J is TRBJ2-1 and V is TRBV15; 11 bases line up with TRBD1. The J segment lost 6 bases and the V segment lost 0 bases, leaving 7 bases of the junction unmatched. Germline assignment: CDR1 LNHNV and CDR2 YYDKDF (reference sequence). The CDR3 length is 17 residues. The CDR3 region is CATSRDLRTGGFNEQFF. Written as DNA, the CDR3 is TGTGCCACCAGCAGAGATCTTCGGACAGGGGGCTTCAATGAGCAGTTCTTC.

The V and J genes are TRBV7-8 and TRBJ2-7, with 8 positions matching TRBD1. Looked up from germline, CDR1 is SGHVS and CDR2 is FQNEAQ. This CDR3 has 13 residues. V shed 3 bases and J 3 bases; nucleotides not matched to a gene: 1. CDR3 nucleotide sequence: TGTGCCAGCAGCTTGACAGGGGACTACGAGCAGTACGTC. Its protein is CASSLTGDYEQYV.

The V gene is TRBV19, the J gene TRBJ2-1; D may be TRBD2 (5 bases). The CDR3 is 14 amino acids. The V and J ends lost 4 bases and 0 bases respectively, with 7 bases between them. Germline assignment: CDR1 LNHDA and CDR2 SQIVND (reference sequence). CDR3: CASSSGYSYNEQFF. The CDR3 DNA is TGTGCCAGTAGTAGCGGGTACTCCTACAATGAGCAGTTCTTC.

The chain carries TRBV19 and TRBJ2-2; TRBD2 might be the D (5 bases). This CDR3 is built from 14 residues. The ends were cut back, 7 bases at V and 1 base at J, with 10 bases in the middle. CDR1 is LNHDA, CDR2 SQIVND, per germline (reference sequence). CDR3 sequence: CASTYRGNTGELFF. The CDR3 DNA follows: TGTGCCAGTACCTATCGGGGGAACACCGGGGAGCTGTTTTTT.

The chain's CDR3 is CASSLPAGLGTDTQYF. As DNA, the CDR3 is TGTGCCAGCAGCCTACCAGCGGGACTGGGCACAGATACGCAGTATTTT. V usage is TRBV7-3 and J usage is TRBJ2-3, with 7 bases lining up with TRBD2. V was clipped by 5 bases and J by 1 base; unmatched bases: 9. CDR1 is SGHTA, CDR2 FQGTGA, per germline. The CDR3 totals 16 residues.

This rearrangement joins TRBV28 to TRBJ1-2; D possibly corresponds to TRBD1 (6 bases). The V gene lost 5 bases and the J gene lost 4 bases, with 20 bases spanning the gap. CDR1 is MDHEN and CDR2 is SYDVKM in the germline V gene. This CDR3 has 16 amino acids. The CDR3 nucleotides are TGTGCCAGCAGTCCAAGGGGGTCCGGGGAGGGCTATGGCTACACCTTC. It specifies CASSPRGSGEGYGYTF.

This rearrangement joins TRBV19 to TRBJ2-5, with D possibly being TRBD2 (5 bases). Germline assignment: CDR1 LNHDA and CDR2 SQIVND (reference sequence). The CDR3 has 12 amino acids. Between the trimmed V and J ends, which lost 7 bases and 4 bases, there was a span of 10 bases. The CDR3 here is CASNEGPETQYF. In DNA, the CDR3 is TGTGCCAGTAACGAGGGCCCAGAGACCCAGTACTTC.

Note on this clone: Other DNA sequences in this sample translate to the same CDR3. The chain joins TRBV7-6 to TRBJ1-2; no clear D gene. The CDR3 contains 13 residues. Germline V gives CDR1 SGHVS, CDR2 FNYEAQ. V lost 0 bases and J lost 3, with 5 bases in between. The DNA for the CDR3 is TGTGCCAGCAGCTTAGCCCCTGACTATGGCTACACCTTC. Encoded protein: CASSLAPDYGYTF.

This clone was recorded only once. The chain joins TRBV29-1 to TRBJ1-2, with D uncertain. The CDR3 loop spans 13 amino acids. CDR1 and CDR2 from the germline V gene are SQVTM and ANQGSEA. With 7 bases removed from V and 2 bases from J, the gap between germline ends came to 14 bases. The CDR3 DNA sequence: TGCAGCGCCGATACCTGGGAAAACTATGGCTACACCTTC. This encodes CSADTWENYGYTF.

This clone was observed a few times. The CDR3: CASRTGNGYTF. The CDR3 DNA reads as TGTGCCAGCAGGACAGGGAATGGCTACACCTTC. The V gene is TRBV28, the J gene TRBJ1-2; 7 bases match TRBD1. This CDR3 has 11 residues. V shed 6 bases and J 6 bases; nucleotides not matched to a gene: 1. Germline loops: CDR1 MDHEN, CDR2 SYDVKM.

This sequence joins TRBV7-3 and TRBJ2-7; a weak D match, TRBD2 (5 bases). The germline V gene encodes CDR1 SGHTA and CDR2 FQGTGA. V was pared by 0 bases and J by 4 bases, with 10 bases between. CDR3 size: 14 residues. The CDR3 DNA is TGTGCCAGCAGCTTAACGTTTCCGGGGTACGAGCAGTACTTC. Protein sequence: CASSLTFPGYEQYF.

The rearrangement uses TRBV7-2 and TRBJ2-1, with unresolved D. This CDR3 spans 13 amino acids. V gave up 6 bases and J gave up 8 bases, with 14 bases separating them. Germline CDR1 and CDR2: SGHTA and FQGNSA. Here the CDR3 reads CASRGRSAHEQFF. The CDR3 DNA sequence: TGTGCCAGCAGAGGGCGGTCCGCCCATGAGCAGTTCTTC. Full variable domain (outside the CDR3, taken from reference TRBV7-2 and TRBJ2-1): GAGVSQSPSNKVTEKGKDVELRCDPISGHTALYWYRQSLGQGLEFLIYFQGNSAPDKSGLPSDRFSAERTGGSVSTLTIQRTQQEDSAVYLCASRGRSAHEQFFGPGTRLTVL.

The CDR3 region is CASSQGGDGTGELFF. CDR3 coding DNA: TGTGCCAGCAGTCAGGGAGGGGATGGGACCGGGGAGCTGTTTTTT. The V call is TRBV5-5, the J call TRBJ2-2, with 7 bases that match TRBD2. The CDR3 is 15 residues long. V lost 5 bases, J lost 5 bases, and 9 bases stayed unmatched. Looked up from germline, CDR1 is SGHKS and CDR2 is YYEKEE (reference sequence).

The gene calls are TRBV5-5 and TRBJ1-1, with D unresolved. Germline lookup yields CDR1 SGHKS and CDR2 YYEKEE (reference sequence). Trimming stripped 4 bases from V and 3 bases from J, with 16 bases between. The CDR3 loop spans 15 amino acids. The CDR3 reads CASSPDPRVDTEAFF. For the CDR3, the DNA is TGTGCCAGCAGCCCGGACCCCCGGGTTGACACTGAAGCTTTCTTT.

CDR3 sequence reads: CASSTREGYTF. The CDR3 coding sequence is TGTGCCAGCAGCACCAGAGAAGGCTACACCTTC. This chain connects TRBV7-9 to TRBJ1-2; D unclear. Germline CDR1 reads SEHNR; CDR2 reads FQNEAQ (reference sequence). This CDR3 is built from 11 residues. V dropped 5 bases and J dropped 8 bases, with 9 bases sitting between them.

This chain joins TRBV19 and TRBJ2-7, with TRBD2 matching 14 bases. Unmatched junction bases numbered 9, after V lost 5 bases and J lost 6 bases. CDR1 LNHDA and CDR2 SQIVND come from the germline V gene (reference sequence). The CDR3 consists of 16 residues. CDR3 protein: CASSSRSGTSGGEQYF. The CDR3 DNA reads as TGTGCCAGTAGTTCCCGCTCCGGGACTAGCGGGGGCGAGCAGTACTTC.

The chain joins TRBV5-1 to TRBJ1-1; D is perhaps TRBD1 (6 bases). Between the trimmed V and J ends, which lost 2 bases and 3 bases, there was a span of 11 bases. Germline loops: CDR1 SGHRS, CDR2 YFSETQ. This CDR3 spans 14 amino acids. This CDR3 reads CASSFTGRDTEAFF. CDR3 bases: TGCGCCAGCAGCTTCACAGGGAGGGACACTGAAGCTTTCTTT.

This chain's CDR3 is CASSQDMEKRYTEAFF. The CDR3 DNA is TGCGCCAGCAGCCAAGATATGGAGAAAAGGTACACTGAAGCTTTCTTT. The V gene is TRBV4-1, the J gene TRBJ1-1; D call uncertain. The V gene lost 0 bases and the J gene lost 3 bases, with 14 bases spanning the gap. The length of the CDR3 is 16 residues. Per the germline V gene, CDR1 is MGHRA and CDR2 is YSYEKL.